The clone carrying this T cell receptor beta chain has at least ten counts. What it binds is not known. This sample is part of a study of early T cells in non-severe SARS-CoV-2 infection. Whole-study results and caveats: Comparison of clonotypes with VDJdb favored anti-spike CD8 responses while missing private and CD4 specificities.

Germline V gene data show CDR1 as SGHRS and CDR2 as YFSETQ. The CDR3 extends over 15 amino acids. V shed 3 bases, J shed 4 bases, and the junction held 5 bases outside the gene matches. Researchers tagged individual cDNA molecules with unique molecular identifiers. TCRdb re-derived calls from the 5' RACE reads in MiXCR, one entry per CDR3 protein. The sample carries 35,000 to 50,000 distinct CDR3 sequences, around 6.3% recorded once. The chain has TRBV5-1 and TRBJ2-5; 11 bases line up with TRBD2. This clonotype originated in an adult who was a healthcare worker with PCR-confirmed SARS-CoV-2 infection or an uninfected control (not recorded which). The specimen comprised whole blood, sampled at baseline. In nucleotides, the CDR3 is TGCGCCAGCAGCTCTCTAGCGGGGGGCGGAGAGACCCAGTACTTC. Encoded protein: CASSSLAGGGETQYF.